The 4 T cell receptor beta chains reported below all come from one sample, sequenced in a study of beta chain features in type 1 diabetes. What was sequenced were expressed TCRB transcripts, since all of the isolated RNA had been reverse transcribed. Sequencing was performed with immunoSEQ multiplex PCR; in TCRdb, only in-frame clones are kept and a portion is missing. The table lists about 930,000 clones, roughly a sixth of them singletons, with 0.02% to 0.03% in the top ten. Source material: naive CD4+ T cells from blood. Every receptor here comes from a young woman in good health.

This clone was recorded a few times. This chain links TRBV6-5 with TRBJ1-2, with D unclear. This CDR3 is built from 12 residues. Per the germline V gene, CDR1 is MNHEY and CDR2 is SVGAGI. The V and J ends lost 6 bases and 3 bases respectively, with 8 bases between them. CDR3 protein: CASRAEYYGYTF. CDR3 nucleotides: TGTGCCAGCAGAGCGGAGTACTATGGCTACACCTTC.

The gene calls are TRBV28 and TRBJ2-7; TRBD2 agrees at 12 bases. Looked up from germline, CDR1 is MDHEN and CDR2 is SYDVKM. There are 15 residues in the CDR3. The V and J ends lost 5 bases and 4 bases, in that order; junction bases with no gene match: 6. The CDR3 DNA sequence: TGTGCCAGCAGTACGCCGGGACTAGCGGGTTACGAGCAGTACTTC. This codes for CASSTPGLAGYEQYF.

V usage is TRBV4-2 and J usage is TRBJ2-2; no clear D. V shed 0 bases and J shed 0 bases, with 5 bases lying between them. This CDR3 has 15 amino acids. Germline V gene data show CDR1 as LGHNA and CDR2 as YNFKEQ. DNA of the CDR3: TGTGCCAGCAGCCAAGATACCCCGAACACCGGGGAGCTGTTTTTT. Translation: CASSQDTPNTGELFF.

The chain couples TRBV29-1 to TRBJ1-2; D might be TRBD1 (5 bases). The germline V gene encodes CDR1 SQVTM and CDR2 ANQGSEA. V was clipped by 5 bases and J by 4 bases, with 17 bases between them. The CDR3 runs 14 residues. The CDR3, as DNA: TGCAGCGTTTGGGACCATTATGTTTCCTATGGCTACACCTTC. This encodes CSVWDHYVSYGYTF.